This TCR beta chain was retrieved from a study of CD8+ T cells in alopecia areata. Regarding the study as a whole: The study found higher clonality in lesional than normal scalp, especially in alopecia totalis/universalis.

Collected material from alopecia areata patients comprised lesional scalp punch biopsies and peripheral blood. Trimming left V 3 bases short and J 0 bases short, with 12 bases between. Germline CDR1 is MNHEY and CDR2 is SMNVEV (reference sequence). CDR3 length: 15 residues. Comment on this clone: No antigen is known for it.

RNA, once extracted, was reverse transcribed into cDNA for use as the sequencing template. TCRdb's copy holds only in-frame clones and misses some; the assay was immunoSEQ multiplex PCR. The sample lists 98,000 or so clones, about 50% seen once, with more than 20% in the top ten. The sequence came from a human donor with alopecia areata. The sample taken for sequencing was NKG2D-low CD8+ T cells sorted from blood. The gene calls are TRBV27 and TRBJ2-7; D is ambiguous. CDR3: CASSLIFGISYEQYF. DNA of the CDR3: TGTGCCAGCAGTTTGATCTTTGGGATCTCCTACGAGCAGTACTTC.